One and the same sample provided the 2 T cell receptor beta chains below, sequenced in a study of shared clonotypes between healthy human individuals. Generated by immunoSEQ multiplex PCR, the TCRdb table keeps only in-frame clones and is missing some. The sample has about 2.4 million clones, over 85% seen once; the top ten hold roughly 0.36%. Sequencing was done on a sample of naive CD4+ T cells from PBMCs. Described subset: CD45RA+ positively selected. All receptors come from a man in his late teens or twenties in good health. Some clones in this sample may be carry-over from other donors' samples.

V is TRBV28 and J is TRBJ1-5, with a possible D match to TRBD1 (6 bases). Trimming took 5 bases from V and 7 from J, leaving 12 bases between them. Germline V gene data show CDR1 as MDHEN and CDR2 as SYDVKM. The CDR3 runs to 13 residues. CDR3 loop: CASSQQGRQPQHF. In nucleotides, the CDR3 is TGTGCCAGCAGTCAACAGGGAAGGCAGCCCCAGCATTTT.

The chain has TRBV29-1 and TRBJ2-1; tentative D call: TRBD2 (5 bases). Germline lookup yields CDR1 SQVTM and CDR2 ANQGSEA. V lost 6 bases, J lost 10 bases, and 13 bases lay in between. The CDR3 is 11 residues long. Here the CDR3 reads CSVALEREQFF. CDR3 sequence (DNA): TGCAGCGTCGCCCTGGAGCGGGAGCAGTTCTTC.